The entry below gives a single TCR beta chain sequence along with its context. Clones were sequenced by immunoSEQ multiplex PCR, and TCRdb holds only the in-frame ones, with some missing. The sample lists 300,000 to 500,000 clones, roughly 90% occurring once. The sample belongs to a study of blood T cell repertoires in COVID-19. This CDR3 spans 15 amino acids. The germline gives CDR1 SNHLY, CDR2 FYNNEI. Trimming at V came to 6 bases and at J to 3 bases, leaving 5 bases not matched to a gene. The chain joins TRBV2 to TRBJ1-5, with 10 positions matching TRBD1. The source of this sequence is a woman in her twenties or thirties with acute COVID-19. The sample taken for sequencing was PBMCs or T cells enriched from blood (not recorded which). Written as DNA, the CDR3 is TGTGCCAGCAGGCCCGGGACAGGGGACAATCAGCCCCAGCATTTT. Translation gives CASRPGTGDNQPQHF.